The 22 T cell receptor beta chains in this list originate from one sample, sequenced in a study of cytomegalovirus exposure and HLA in healthy donors. The PCR used 60 Vbeta and 13 Jbeta primers. Only in-frame clones appear in the TCRdb table, and some are missing; sequencing was by immunoSEQ multiplex PCR. The table lists some 130,000 clones, around three quarters of them singletons, with about 6.5% in the top ten. The material sequenced was PBMCs. These receptors came from a man aged 40-49 years in good health and CMV-seropositive.

This chain joins TRBV15 and TRBJ2-7; D call uncertain. V was clipped by 5 bases and J by 6 bases, with 17 bases between them. The CDR3 spans 14 residues. Germline CDR1 is LNHNV and CDR2 is YYDKDF (reference sequence). CDR3 nucleotide sequence: TGTGCCACCAGCCCTGCCGAGTGGGCCTCCGAGCAGTACTTC. Translated: CATSPAEWASEQYF.

On this clone itself: At the DNA level, this CDR3 is encoded by other sequences in the same sample as well. The V and J genes are TRBV6-5 and TRBJ1-1; D unclear. This CDR3 has 14 amino acids. From germline, CDR1 is MNHEY and CDR2 SVGAGI. V was cut by 0 bases and J by 1 base, with 6 bases left in between. CDR3 nucleotide sequence: TGTGCCAGCAGTTACTCAGGAGGGAACACTGAAGCTTTCTTT. This translates into CASSYSGGNTEAFF.

The chain uses TRBV11-2 and TRBJ2-7, with 7 bases matching TRBD1. From germline, CDR1 is SGHAT and CDR2 FQNNGV. This CDR3 comprises 17 residues. Trimming at V came to 4 bases and at J to 0 bases, leaving 12 bases not matched to a gene. This CDR3 is CASSSLWGDRDSYEQYF. The CDR3 coding sequence is TGTGCCAGCAGCTCGCTGTGGGGAGACAGGGACTCCTACGAGCAGTACTTC.

The J gene is TRBJ2-3, the V gene TRBV6-1; D is perhaps TRBD1 (5 bases). Trimming stripped 6 bases from V and 0 bases from J, with 13 bases between. CDR1 and CDR2 (germline): MNHNS, SASEGT. CDR3 length: 15 amino acids. CDR3 nucleotides: TGTGCCAGCAGCCTAACCCAGGGAAGCACAGATACGCAGTATTTT. As protein: CASSLTQGSTDTQYF.

V and J are TRBV30 and TRBJ1-1; perhaps TRBD1 as D (5 bases). Germline CDR1 and CDR2: GTSNPN and SVGIG (reference sequence). CDR3 size: 13 residues. The CDR3 sequence is CVGMNRLSPEAFF. The CDR3 region has the DNA TGTGTAGGCATGAACAGGCTCTCTCCAGAAGCTTTCTTT.

The CDR3 sequence is CASSGRPTEEQYF. The CDR3, as DNA: TGCGCCAGCAGTGGGCGGCCGACGGAAGAGCAGTACTTC. The chain employs TRBV10-1 and TRBJ2-7; unclear D gene. V lost 4 bases, J lost 7 bases, and 14 bases lay in between. The CDR3 has 13 residues. Germline CDR1 is WNHNN and CDR2 is SYGVQD (reference sequence).

V and J are TRBV7-9 and TRBJ1-1; no reliable D call. The CDR3 extends over 14 amino acids. Germline V lookup: CDR1 SEHNR, CDR2 FQNEAQ (reference sequence). Between the trimmed V and J ends, which lost 0 bases and 3 bases, there was a span of 8 bases. The CDR3 DNA reads TGTGCCAGCAGCTTAGCCGGGAGTTACACTGAAGCTTTCTTT. Its translation is CASSLAGSYTEAFF.

This clone was observed a single time. This chain joins TRBV27 and TRBJ1-3; D not certain. The CDR3 totals 16 residues. Trimming took off 8 bases at V and 0 bases at J, with 17 bases between the two ends. Germline-derived CDR1 and CDR2 are MNHEY and SMNVEV (reference sequence). The chain's CDR3 is CASSWRPGSSGNTIYF. The CDR3 DNA sequence: TGTGCCAGCTCCTGGAGGCCAGGAAGCTCTGGAAACACCATATATTTT.

This clone was detected a few times. This chain links TRBV7-6 with TRBJ2-7; D is possibly TRBD2 (6 bases). The CDR3 runs 15 residues. Trimming pared 4 bases from V and 5 bases from J, leaving 18 bases between. Per the germline V gene, CDR1 is SGHVS and CDR2 is FNYEAQ. CDR3 residues: CASSSRTTTPHEQYF. CDR3 nucleotides: TGTGCCAGCAGCTCAAGGACTACCACCCCCCACGAGCAGTACTTC.

The J gene is TRBJ2-5, the V gene TRBV5-4; tentatively, D is TRBD2 (5 bases). The length of the CDR3 is 14 residues. V dropped 4 bases and J dropped 5 bases, with 15 bases sitting between them. Germline V CDR1 and CDR2: SGHNT, YYREEE (reference sequence). DNA of the CDR3: TGTGCCAGCAGCGGGTCGCTTTCGGGGGAGACCCAGTACTTC. Translation: CASSGSLSGETQYF. Using reference TRBV5-4 and TRBJ2-5 for the parts outside the CDR3, the full variable domain is ETGVTQSPTHLIKTRGQQVTLRCSSQSGHNTVSWYQQALGQGPQFIFQYYREEENGRGNFPPRFSGLQFPNYSSELNVNALELDDSALYLCASSGSLSGETQYFGPGTRLLVL.

The chain combines TRBV7-9 with TRBJ2-7; 8 positions match TRBD2. Germline CDR1 reads SEHNR; CDR2 reads FQNEAQ (reference sequence). The junction had 9 bases not matched to a gene; V was cut back by 5 bases and J by 3 bases. The CDR3 length is 15 residues. The CDR3 coding sequence is TGTGCCAGCAGCCCACCGGGACTAGACGGCTACGAGCAGTACTTC. It codes for CASSPPGLDGYEQYF.

The CDR3 spells CASSQDRNGRHLSYEQYF. CDR3 DNA: TGTGCCAGCAGCCAAGATCGGAACGGGAGGCACCTCTCCTACGAGCAGTACTTC. The chain employs TRBV4-2 and TRBJ2-7; 7 bases agree with TRBD2. The CDR3 spans 18 residues. Germline assignment: CDR1 LGHNA and CDR2 YNFKEQ. J gave up 0 bases and V 0 bases, and 11 bases lay outside the gene matches.

The V and J genes are TRBV7-9 and TRBJ1-3, with TRBD1 matching 8 bases. CDR1 SEHNR and CDR2 FQNEAQ come from the germline V gene (reference sequence). The CDR3 consists of 15 residues. J gave up 3 bases and V 5 bases, and 6 bases lay outside the gene matches. Written as DNA, the CDR3 is TGTGCCAGCAGCCGAGACAGGGGAAGTGGAAACACCATATATTTT. It translates to CASSRDRGSGNTIYF.

The gene calls are TRBV5-1 and TRBJ1-2, with 12 bases aligning to TRBD1. V shed 0 bases, J shed 3 bases, and the junction held 3 bases outside the gene matches. Germline CDR1 reads SGHRS; CDR2 reads YFSETQ. CDR3 length equals 16 residues. CDR3 sequence (DNA): TGCGCCAGCAGCTTGGGGGACAGGGGGCTTGACTATGGCTACACCTTC. It codes for CASSLGDRGLDYGYTF.

This rearrangement joins TRBV29-1 to TRBJ1-2, with D perhaps matching TRBD1 (5 bases). Germline-derived CDR1 and CDR2 are SQVTM and ANQGSEA. There are 13 residues in the CDR3. The V end was cut by 6 bases, the J end by 3 bases, with 14 bases between. CDR3 sequence reads: CSVRPGQDYGYTF. Here the CDR3 DNA reads TGCAGCGTACGTCCAGGGCAGGACTATGGCTACACCTTC.

The V and J genes are TRBV7-8 and TRBJ2-1; TRBD2 agrees at 15 bases. Germline lookup yields CDR1 SGHVS and CDR2 FQNEAQ. V shed 2 bases, J shed 9 bases, and the junction held 14 bases outside the gene matches. The CDR3 sequence is 19 residues long. In nucleotides, the CDR3 is TGTGCCAGCAGCTTAAAAAGGACTAGCGGGAGGGAGCGGCGGAGTGAGCAGTTCTTC. Protein sequence: CASSLKRTSGRERRSEQFF. Looking up the rest from reference TRBV7-8 and TRBJ2-1 gives the full variable domain: GAGVSQSPRYKVAKRGQDVALRCDPISGHVSLFWYQQALGQGPEFLTYFQNEAQLDKSGLPSDRFFAERPEGSVSTLKIQRTQQEDSAVYLCASSLKRTSGRERRSEQFFGPGTRLTVL.

J is TRBJ1-6 and V is TRBV5-1; D is possibly TRBD1 (5 bases). Germline V gives CDR1 SGHRS, CDR2 YFSETQ. V lost 0 bases to trimming and J lost 9 bases, with 16 bases between them. The CDR3 has 16 amino acids. This CDR3 is CASSLAAETVASPLHF. DNA for the CDR3: TGCGCCAGCAGCTTGGCCGCTGAGACAGTGGCTTCACCCCTCCACTTT. Full variable domain (missing parts from reference TRBV5-1 and TRBJ1-6): KAGVTQTPRYLIKTRGQQVTLSCSPISGHRSVSWYQQTPGQGLQFLFEYFSETQRNKGNFPGRFSGRQFSNSRSEMNVSTLELGDSALYLCASSLAAETVASPLHFGNGTRLTVT.

The chain recombines TRBV4-1 with TRBJ2-2; 12 nucleotides align to TRBD1. J was trimmed by 7 bases and V by 6 bases; bases with no gene match: 9. This CDR3 has 16 residues. Germline V gene data show CDR1 as MGHRA and CDR2 as YSYEKL. The CDR3 protein is CASRVGGQGARGELFF. CDR3 nucleotide sequence: TGCGCCAGCAGAGTTGGGGGACAGGGGGCCCGCGGGGAGCTGTTTTTT.

This clone has only one observation. The gene calls are TRBV6-5 and TRBJ2-7; the match to TRBD1 covers 10 bases. V lost 3 bases and J lost 2; bases outside the gene matches: 1. CDR3 size: 14 residues. Per the germline V gene, CDR1 is MNHEY and CDR2 is SVGAGI. The CDR3 bases are TGTGCCAGCAGTTATGGACAGGGGGCCTACGAGCAGTACTTC. Amino acid sequence: CASSYGQGAYEQYF.

V is TRBV19 and J is TRBJ2-1; 13 bases are shared with TRBD2. Trimming took 4 bases from V and 8 from J; bases not matched to a gene: 5. Germline assignment: CDR1 LNHDA and CDR2 SQIVND (reference sequence). The CDR3 has 15 residues. In nucleotides, the CDR3 is TGTGCCAGTAGTAGGACTAGCGGGAGAAAACATGAGCAGTTCTTC. Encoded protein: CASSRTSGRKHEQFF.

The chain links TRBV7-8 to TRBJ2-7; TRBD2 agrees at 9 bases. The V gene end was trimmed by 8 bases and the J gene end by 4 bases; junction bases not matched to a gene: 9. CDR3 length equals 14 residues. Germline V gene data show CDR1 as SGHVS and CDR2 as FQNEAQ. DNA for the CDR3: TGTGCCAGCCAACAGCGGGAGGTTTTGTACGAGCAGTACTTC. It specifies CASQQREVLYEQYF.

The chain combines TRBV7-9 with TRBJ1-3, with 11 nucleotides matching TRBD1. Germline V gene data show CDR1 as SEHNR and CDR2 as FQNEAQ (reference sequence). Trimming removed 7 bases from V and 2 bases from J; junction bases left unmatched: 7. The length of the CDR3 is 16 residues. The CDR3 DNA sequence: TGTGCCAGCATCGAAAAGGGACAGGGGGCTGGAAACACCATATATTTT. As protein: CASIEKGQGAGNTIYF.